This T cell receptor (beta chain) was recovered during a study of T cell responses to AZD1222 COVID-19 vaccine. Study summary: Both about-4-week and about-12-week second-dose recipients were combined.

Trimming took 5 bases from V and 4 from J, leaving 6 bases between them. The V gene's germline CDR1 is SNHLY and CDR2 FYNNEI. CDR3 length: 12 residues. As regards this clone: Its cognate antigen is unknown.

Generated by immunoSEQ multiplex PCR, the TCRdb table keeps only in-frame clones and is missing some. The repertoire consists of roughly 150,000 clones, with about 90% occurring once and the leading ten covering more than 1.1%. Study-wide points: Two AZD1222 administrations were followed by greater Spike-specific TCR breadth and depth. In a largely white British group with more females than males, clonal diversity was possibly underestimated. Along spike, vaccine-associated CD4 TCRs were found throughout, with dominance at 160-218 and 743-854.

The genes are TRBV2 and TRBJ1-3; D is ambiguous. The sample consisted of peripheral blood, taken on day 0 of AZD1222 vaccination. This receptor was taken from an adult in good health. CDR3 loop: CASSTLGNTIYF. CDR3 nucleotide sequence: TGTGCCAGCAGTACCCTAGGAAACACCATATATTTT.